Listed below are T cell receptor beta chains from one sample, sequenced in a study of T cells in Graves' hyperthyroidism and ophthalmopathy. A single record per CDR3 protein comes from TCRdb applying MiXCR to the multiplex PCR reads. The sample holds some 560,000 distinct CDR3 sequences, approximately 14% seen once. Sequencing was performed on blood. The receptors were sampled from a woman aged 25-40 years with Graves' hyperthyroidism. CDR3s include the opening cysteine and the closing phenylalanine or tryptophan. Fields, in order: V gene, J gene, D gene, clone size, CDR3 protein, CDR3 DNA. A D gene is named only where the DNA matches it firmly. Where a row states a size, it is once, few, many or the class of an expanded clone; other rows omit it.

V: TRBV10-1
J: TRBJ2-7
D: TRBD1
size: .
CDR3: CASMAGGVGEQYF
DNA: TGCGCCAGCATGGCAGGGGGCGTGGGAGAGCAGTACTTC

V: TRBV3-1
J: TRBJ2-1
D: TRBD2
size: many
CDR3: CASSQEAGGSYNEQFF
DNA: TGTGCCAGCAGCCAAGAGGCGGGAGGCTCCTACAATGAGCAGTTCTTC

V: TRBV5-1
J: TRBJ1-1
D: TRBD1
size: few
CDR3: CASSGGQENTEAFF
DNA: TGCGCCAGCAGCGGCGGACAGGAGAACACTGAAGCTTTCTTT

V: TRBV20-1
J: TRBJ1-6
D: .
size: few
CDR3: CSATGTLDSPLHF
DNA: TGCAGTGCAACCGGGACGTTAGATTCACCCCTCCACTTT

V: TRBV7-3
J: TRBJ2-5
D: TRBD1
size: .
CDR3: CASSLGQGASGQETQYF
DNA: TGTGCCAGCAGCTTGGGACAGGGGGCTAGCGGACAAGAGACCCAGTACTTC

V: TRBV7-8
J: TRBJ1-2
D: .
size: few
CDR3: CASSLAVGGYTF
DNA: TGTGCCAGCAGCTTAGCTGTGGGGGGCTACACCTTC

V: TRBV28
J: TRBJ2-7
D: .
size: many
CDR3: CASTSGAYEQYF
DNA: TGTGCCAGCACGTCGGGAGCCTACGAGCAGTACTTC

V: TRBV29-1
J: TRBJ2-1
D: .
size: few
CDR3: CSVVQNEQFF
DNA: TGCAGCGTTGTTCAGAATGAGCAGTTCTTC

V: TRBV12-3/TRBV12-4
J: TRBJ2-3
D: .
size: .
CDR3: CASSSGQGPNPSTDTQYF
DNA: TGTGCCAGCAGTTCCGGGCAGGGCCCCAATCCAAGCACAGATACGCAGTATTTT

V: TRBV7-9
J: TRBJ2-2
D: TRBD2
size: .
CDR3: CASSQLAGGPLELFF
DNA: TGTGCCAGCAGTCAACTAGCGGGAGGGCCTCTGGAGCTGTTTTTT

V: TRBV4-3
J: TRBJ2-3
D: TRBD2
size: .
CDR3: CASSQDPAGGTDTQYF
DNA: TGCGCCAGCAGCCAAGATCCGGCGGGGGGCACAGATACGCAGTATTTT

V: TRBV11-2
J: TRBJ1-3
D: .
size: .
CDR3: CASSFRDLGIGNTIYF
DNA: TGTGCCAGCAGCTTTCGGGACCTTGGCATCGGAAACACCATATATTTT

V: TRBV19
J: TRBJ1-5
D: TRBD1
size: .
CDR3: CASSIQGVLALQPQHF
DNA: TGTGCCAGTAGTATACAGGGGGTTTTGGCGCTTCAGCCCCAGCATTTT

V: TRBV4-3
J: TRBJ1-6
D: .
size: .
CDR3: CASSQAARGTYNSPLHF
DNA: TGCGCCAGCAGCCAAGCGGCTAGGGGCACCTATAATTCACCCCTCCACTTT

V: TRBV6-1
J: TRBJ1-1
D: .
size: few
CDR3: CASRYMGGTEAFF
DNA: TGTGCCAGCAGGTATATGGGTGGCACTGAAGCTTTCTTT

V: TRBV2
J: TRBJ1-1
D: .
size: many
CDR3: CASRYTHSSAFF
DNA: TGTGCCAGCCGCTACACCCACAGTTCAGCTTTCTTT

V: TRBV7-9
J: TRBJ1-3
D: TRBD1
size: .
CDR3: CASSPHAGQGISGNTIYF
DNA: TGTGCCAGCAGCCCCCATGCGGGACAGGGAATATCTGGAAACACCATATATTTT

V: TRBV7-9
J: TRBJ2-7
D: .
size: few
CDR3: CASSFYPPPYEQYF
DNA: TGTGCCAGCAGCTTTTATCCACCTCCCTACGAGCAGTACTTC

V: TRBV3-1
J: TRBJ2-1
D: .
size: .
CDR3: CASSQDLSRMTYNEQFF
DNA: TGTGCCAGCAGCCAAGATCTTAGCAGAATGACCTACAATGAGCAGTTCTTC

V: TRBV6-1
J: TRBJ2-7
D: .
size: many
CDR3: CASRGDAGEQYF
DNA: TGTGCCAGCAGGGGGGACGCTGGCGAGCAGTACTTC

V: TRBV20-1
J: TRBJ2-3
D: TRBD2
size: few
CDR3: CSAPPGLAGGWGDTQYF
DNA: TGCAGTGCCCCACCCGGACTAGCGGGAGGGTGGGGAGATACGCAGTATTTT

V: TRBV4-1
J: TRBJ2-1
D: .
size: few
CDR3: CASSQDGASHNEQFF
DNA: TGCGCCAGCAGCCAAGATGGGGCTAGTCACAATGAGCAGTTCTTC

V: TRBV6-2/TRBV6-3
J: TRBJ2-2
D: TRBD2
size: many
CDR3: CASVTSGTGELFF
DNA: TGTGCCAGCGTGACTAGCGGGACCGGGGAGCTGTTTTTT

V: TRBV3-1
J: TRBJ2-1
D: .
size: many
CDR3: CASSQATQTNEQFF
DNA: TGTGCCAGCAGCCAAGCGACTCAAACTAATGAGCAGTTCTTC

V: TRBV15
J: TRBJ2-3
D: .
size: many
CDR3: CATTRVGFVGTDTQYF
DNA: TGTGCCACCACCCGAGTGGGGTTCGTGGGCACAGATACGCAGTATTTT

V: TRBV28
J: TRBJ1-2
D: TRBD1
size: few
CDR3: CASSLDLGTGVILYGYTF
DNA: TGTGCCAGCAGTCTCGACCTCGGGACAGGGGTCATCTTATACGGCTACACCTTC

V: TRBV28
J: TRBJ1-2
D: .
size: many
CDR3: CAERGGRGYTF
DNA: TGTGCCGAAAGAGGGGGTCGTGGCTACACCTTC

V: TRBV12-3/TRBV12-4
J: TRBJ2-7
D: .
size: many
CDR3: CASSAPGVGYEQYF
DNA: TGTGCCAGCAGTGCGCCTGGGGTTGGCTACGAGCAGTACTTC

V: TRBV2
J: TRBJ2-1
D: TRBD1
size: many
CDR3: CASTDDWDRDVEQFF
DNA: TGTGCCAGCACAGACGATTGGGACAGGGATGTTGAGCAGTTCTTC

V: TRBV4-1
J: TRBJ2-5
D: .
size: many
CDR3: CASSQDQETQYF
DNA: TGTGCCAGCAGCCAAGACCAAGAGACCCAGTACTTC

V: TRBV5-1
J: TRBJ2-3
D: TRBD1
size: many
CDR3: CASSDRGFNTQYF
DNA: TGCGCCAGCTCGGACAGGGGCTTTAATACGCAGTATTTT

V: TRBV7-2
J: TRBJ1-3
D: TRBD1
size: .
CDR3: CASSITGVGANTIYF
DNA: TGTGCCAGCAGCATCACAGGGGTGGGCGCGAACACCATATATTTT

V: TRBV2
J: TRBJ2-1
D: .
size: .
CDR3: CASSEGENNEQFF
DNA: TGTGCCAGCAGTGAAGGGGAAAACAATGAGCAGTTCTTC

V: TRBV30
J: TRBJ1-1
D: .
size: many
CDR3: CAWSAPGLGSSEAFF
DNA: TGTGCCTGGAGTGCACCGGGACTGGGGAGTTCTGAAGCTTTCTTT

V: TRBV27
J: TRBJ1-6
D: .
size: few
CDR3: CASRGNYNSPLHF
DNA: TGTGCCAGCAGAGGAAACTATAATTCACCCCTCCACTTT

V: TRBV6-2/TRBV6-3
J: TRBJ2-6
D: .
size: .
CDR3: CASSSQGISGANVLTF
DNA: TGTGCCAGCAGTTCGCAGGGTATCTCTGGGGCCAACGTCCTGACTTTC

V: TRBV7-8
J: TRBJ2-4
D: TRBD1
size: many
CDR3: CASSLPGQYSELAKNIQYF
DNA: TGTGCCAGCAGCTTACCGGGACAGTATTCCGAGCTAGCCAAAAACATTCAGTACTTC

V: TRBV28
J: TRBJ2-7
D: TRBD1
size: many
CDR3: CASSQGQGIPYEQYF
DNA: TGTGCCAGCAGTCAGGGACAGGGGATCCCCTACGAGCAGTACTTC

V: TRBV3-1
J: TRBJ1-2
D: .
size: many
CDR3: CASWGDPYGYTF
DNA: TGTGCCAGCTGGGGGGACCCTTATGGCTACACCTTC

V: TRBV5-8
J: TRBJ2-1
D: .
size: .
CDR3: CASSFQTGKVEQFF
DNA: TGTGCCAGCAGCTTCCAAACAGGGAAAGTTGAGCAGTTCTTC

V: TRBV10-3
J: TRBJ2-1
D: TRBD2
size: many
CDR3: CAISSGGRGYNEQFF
DNA: TGTGCCATCAGTTCCGGCGGGAGGGGTTACAATGAGCAGTTCTTC